The 14 T cell receptor beta chains reported below all come from one sample, sequenced in a study of control samples from healthy donors and cancer patients. Data came from immunoSEQ multiplex PCR; TCRdb stores just in-frame clones and leaves some out. The sample includes about 120,000 clones, around nine tenths of them seen just once. Sequenced: blood. Receptors originate from a man aged 25-45 years in good health.

V usage is TRBV12-5 and J usage is TRBJ2-5; 7 positions agree with TRBD1. The CDR3 spans 16 residues. Germline assignment: CDR1 LGHNT and CDR2 FRNRAP. Trimming removed 1 base from V and 5 bases from J; junction bases left unmatched: 10. CDR3 coding DNA: TGTGCTAGTGGTTTGGGCAGACAGGGCTTGGGGGAGACCCAGTACTTC. Translating it yields CASGLGRQGLGETQYF.

V and J are TRBV24-1 and TRBJ2-5, with D possibly TRBD2 on 6 matching bases. This CDR3 is built from 15 residues. Germline CDR1 is KGHDR and CDR2 is SFDVKD. Trimming cost V 3 bases and J 1 base, with 11 bases left between them. Written as DNA, the CDR3 is TGTGCCACCAGTGATACGCGCGGGGTCCAAGAGACCCAGTACTTC. It is translated as CATSDTRGVQETQYF.

J is TRBJ1-5 and V is TRBV29-1, with 7 bases that match TRBD1. Germline assignment: CDR1 SQVTM and CDR2 ANQGSEA. The J segment lost 7 bases and the V segment lost 4 bases, leaving 4 bases of the junction unmatched. This CDR3 comprises 12 residues. The CDR3 DNA follows: TGCAGCGTTGGACAGGGAAAACAGCCCCAGCATTTT. Amino acid sequence: CSVGQGKQPQHF.

The chain employs TRBV11-1 and TRBJ1-2; D gene unclear. CDR1 and CDR2 from the germline V gene are SGHAT and FQDESV (reference sequence). This CDR3 is 15 amino acids long. V lost 0 bases, J lost 5 bases, and 13 bases lay in between. The CDR3 DNA reads TGTGCCAGCAGCTTAGCGCAGACAAGTAATTATGGCTACACCTTC. This translates into CASSLAQTSNYGYTF.

V usage is TRBV5-6 and J usage is TRBJ2-3; D gene unclear. The CDR3 runs 12 residues. Germline V gene sequence: CDR1 SGHDT, CDR2 YYEEEE. Between the trimmed V and J ends, which lost 6 bases and 5 bases, there was a span of 10 bases. In DNA, the CDR3 is TGTGCCAGCACCTGGGTCGGAGATACGCAGTATTTT. Translated: CASTWVGDTQYF.

This chain uses TRBV7-6 with TRBJ2-1, with 12 bases aligning to TRBD2. The CDR3 contains 16 residues. CDR1 is SGHVS and CDR2 is FNYEAQ in the germline V gene. With V trimmed by 1 base and J by 5 bases, 3 bases remained unmatched. The DNA for the CDR3 is TGTGCCAGCAGCTTAGGACTAGCGGGGGTAAACAATGAGCAGTTCTTC. Protein: CASSLGLAGVNNEQFF.

The CDR3 nucleotides read TGTGCCAGCATGTGGGGCAACACTGAAGCTTTCTTT. This sequence encodes CASMWGNTEAFF. The chain combines TRBV12-3 or TRBV12-4 with TRBJ1-1, with D maybe TRBD1 (5 bases). V dropped 7 bases and J dropped 2 bases, with 8 bases sitting between them. CDR3 size: 12 residues.

The rearrangement uses TRBV7-2 and TRBJ1-5, with a weak D call TRBD1 (5 bases). Per the germline V gene, CDR1 is SGHTA and CDR2 is FQGNSA. V lost 5 bases and J lost 5, with 13 bases in between. The CDR3 is made up of 14 amino acids. The CDR3 is CASSAVDSDQPQHF. CDR3 DNA sequence: TGTGCCAGCAGCGCCGTAGACAGCGATCAGCCCCAGCATTTT. Looking up the rest from reference TRBV7-2 and TRBJ1-5 gives the full variable domain: GAGVSQSPSNKVTEKGKDVELRCDPISGHTALYWYRQSLGQGLEFLIYFQGNSAPDKSGLPSDRFSAERTGGSVSTLTIQRTQQEDSAVYLCASSAVDSDQPQHFGDGTRLSIL.

The V call is TRBV21-1, the J call TRBJ2-5. TRBV21-1 counts as a pseudogene. CDR3 size: 14 residues. The CDR3, as DNA: TGTGCCAGCAGCAAAGGAGACATAGGGGAGACCCAGTACTTC. Encoded protein: CASSKGDIGETQYF.

The CDR3: CASSLRTGRIGVADEQYF. The CDR3 nucleotides are TGTGCCAGCTCACTCCGGACAGGGAGGATAGGGGTAGCCGACGAGCAGTACTTC. The chain has TRBV18 and TRBJ2-7; 8 nucleotides align to TRBD1. The CDR3 covers 18 residues. Germline CDR1 and CDR2: KGHSH and LQKENI. V lost 4 bases to trimming and J lost 5 bases; unmatched junction nucleotides: 19.

The chain has TRBV9 and TRBJ2-7; TRBD1 agrees at 11 bases. The CDR3 sequence is 17 residues long. Germline values: CDR1 SGDLS, CDR2 YYNGEE. The V gene end was trimmed by 0 bases and the J gene end by 3 bases; junction bases not matched to a gene: 8. The CDR3 region has the DNA TGTGCCAGCAGCGTAGGTGCGGGACAGGGGGTGAGCTACGAGCAGTACTTC. This sequence encodes CASSVGAGQGVSYEQYF.

The chain has TRBV25-1 and TRBJ1-5; a possible D gene is TRBD1 (5 bases). This CDR3 comprises 14 residues. Germline CDR1 MGHDK, CDR2 SYGVNS. V was cut by 6 bases and J by 2 bases, with 11 bases left in between. The DNA of the CDR3 is TGTGCCAGCAGCGACGGGGGGGGCAATCAGCCCCAGCATTTT. Its translation: CASSDGGGNQPQHF.

The chain carries TRBV6-6 and TRBJ2-2; 12 bases fit TRBD2. Trimming removed 6 bases from V and 1 base from J; junction bases left unmatched: 0. The CDR3 spans 15 residues. CDR1 MNHNY and CDR2 SVGAGI come from the germline V gene (reference sequence). Written as DNA, the CDR3 is TGTGCCAGCAGGGGACTAGCGGGGAACACCGGGGAGCTGTTTTTT. It is translated as CASRGLAGNTGELFF.

The J gene is TRBJ2-7, the V gene TRBV30; unclear D gene. The CDR3 runs 13 residues. V lost 3 bases to trimming and J lost 2 bases, with 11 bases between them. Germline CDR1 GTSNPN, CDR2 SVGIG (reference sequence). CDR3 sequence: CAWRPTAAYEQYF. The CDR3 DNA reads TGTGCCTGGAGACCGACTGCTGCCTACGAGCAGTACTTC.